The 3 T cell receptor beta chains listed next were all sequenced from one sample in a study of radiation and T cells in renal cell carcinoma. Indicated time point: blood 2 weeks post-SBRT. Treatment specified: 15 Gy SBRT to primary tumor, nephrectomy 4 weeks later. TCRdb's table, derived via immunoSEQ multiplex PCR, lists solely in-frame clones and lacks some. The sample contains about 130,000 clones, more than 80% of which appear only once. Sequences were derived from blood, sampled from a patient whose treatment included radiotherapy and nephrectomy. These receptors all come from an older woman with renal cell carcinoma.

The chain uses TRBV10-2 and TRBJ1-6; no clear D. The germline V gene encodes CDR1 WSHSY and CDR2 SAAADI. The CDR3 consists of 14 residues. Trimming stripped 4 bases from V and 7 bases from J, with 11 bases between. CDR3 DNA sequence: TGCGCCAGCAGTGGCGGACGGCCGAATTCACCCCTCCACTTT. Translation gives CASSGGRPNSPLHF.

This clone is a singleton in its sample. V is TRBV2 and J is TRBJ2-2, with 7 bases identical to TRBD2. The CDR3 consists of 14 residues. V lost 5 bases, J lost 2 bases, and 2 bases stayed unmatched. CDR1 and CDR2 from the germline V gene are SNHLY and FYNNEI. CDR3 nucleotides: TGTGCCAGCAGTCCGACTAGCAACACCGGGGAGCTGTTTTTT. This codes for CASSPTSNTGELFF.

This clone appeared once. The CDR3 protein is CASSPTGRHTDTQYF. The CDR3, as DNA: TGCGCCAGCAGCCCTACGGGACGGCACACAGATACGCAGTATTTT. V is TRBV5-1 and J is TRBJ2-3, with D perhaps matching TRBD1 or TRBD2 (5 bases each). CDR1 is SGHRS and CDR2 is YFSETQ in the germline V gene. The CDR3 loop spans 15 amino acids. The V end lost 4 bases, the J end lost 2 bases, and 14 bases lay between the germline ends. The complete variable domain, with remaining parts taken from reference TRBV5-1 and TRBJ2-3, reads KAGVTQTPRYLIKTRGQQVTLSCSPISGHRSVSWYQQTPGQGLQFLFEYFSETQRNKGNFPGRFSGRQFSNSRSEMNVSTLELGDSALYLCASSPTGRHTDTQYFGPGTRLTVL.